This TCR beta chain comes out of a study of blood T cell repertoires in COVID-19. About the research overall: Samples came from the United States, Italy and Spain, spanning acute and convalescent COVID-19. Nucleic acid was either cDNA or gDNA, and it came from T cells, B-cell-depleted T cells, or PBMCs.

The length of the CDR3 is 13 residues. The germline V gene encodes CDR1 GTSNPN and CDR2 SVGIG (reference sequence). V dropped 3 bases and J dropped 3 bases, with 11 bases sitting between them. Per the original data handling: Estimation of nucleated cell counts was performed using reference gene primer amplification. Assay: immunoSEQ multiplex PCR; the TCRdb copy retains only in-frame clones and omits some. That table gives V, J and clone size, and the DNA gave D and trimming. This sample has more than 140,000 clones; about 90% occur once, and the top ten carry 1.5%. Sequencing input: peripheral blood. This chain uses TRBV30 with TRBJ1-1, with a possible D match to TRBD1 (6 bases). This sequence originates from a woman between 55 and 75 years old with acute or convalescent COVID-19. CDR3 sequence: CAWSQGTYTEAFF. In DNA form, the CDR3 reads TGTGCCTGGAGCCAAGGGACATACACTGAAGCTTTCTTT.